Sequencing of this TCR beta chain was carried out in a study of cytomegalovirus exposure and HLA in healthy donors. Study summary: From donors who were HLA-typed, an early data release held 70 million to 90 million unique TCRs. Study-level results: Segments of the TCR beta V type were, in most cases, productive about 87% or about 30% of the time in an earlier analysis. In a later analysis, HLA-associated beta chains showed higher expansion and lower generation probabilities than comparable chains. The study labeled about 160 TCR beta chains cytomegalovirus-associated.

On this clone itself: Its antigen is still unknown.

The CDR3 contains 17 residues. With 4 bases clipped from V and 4 bases from J, the junction kept 7 bases outside the gene matches. In germline, CDR1 is LNHDA, CDR2 SQIVND (reference sequence). This PCR relied on a set of 60 Vbeta primers and 13 Jbeta primers. Only in-frame clones appear in the TCRdb table, and some are missing; sequencing was by immunoSEQ multiplex PCR. Found here are 200,000 or so clones, roughly 83% of them singletons; the top ten hold roughly 1.3%. Sequencing input: PBMCs. This sequence originates from a girl aged 10 to 17 in good health and CMV-seronegative. This chain uses TRBV19 with TRBJ2-1; TRBD2 matches at 13 bases. The CDR3 coding sequence is TGTGCCAGTAGTACCCTAAAGACTAGCGGGGGGTACAATGAGCAGTTCTTC. This sequence encodes CASSTLKTSGGYNEQFF. Filled out from reference TRBV19 and TRBJ2-1, the complete variable domain reads DGGITQSPKYLFRKEGQNVTLSCEQNLNHDAMYWYRQDPGQGLRLIYYSQIVNDFQKGDIAEGYSVSREKKESFPLTVTSAQKNPTAFYLCASSTLKTSGGYNEQFFGPGTRLTVL.